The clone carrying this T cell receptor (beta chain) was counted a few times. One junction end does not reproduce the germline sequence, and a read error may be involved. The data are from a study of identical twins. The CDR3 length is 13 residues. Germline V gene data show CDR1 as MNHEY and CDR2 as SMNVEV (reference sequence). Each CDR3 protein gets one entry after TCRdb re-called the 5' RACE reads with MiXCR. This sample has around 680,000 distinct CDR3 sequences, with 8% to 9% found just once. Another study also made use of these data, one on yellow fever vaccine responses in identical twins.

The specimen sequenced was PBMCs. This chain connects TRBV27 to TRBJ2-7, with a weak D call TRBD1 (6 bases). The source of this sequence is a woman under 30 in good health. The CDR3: CASSPGTNYGQYF. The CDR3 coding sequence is TGTGCCAGCAGTCCAGGGACAAACTACGGGCAGTACTTC.